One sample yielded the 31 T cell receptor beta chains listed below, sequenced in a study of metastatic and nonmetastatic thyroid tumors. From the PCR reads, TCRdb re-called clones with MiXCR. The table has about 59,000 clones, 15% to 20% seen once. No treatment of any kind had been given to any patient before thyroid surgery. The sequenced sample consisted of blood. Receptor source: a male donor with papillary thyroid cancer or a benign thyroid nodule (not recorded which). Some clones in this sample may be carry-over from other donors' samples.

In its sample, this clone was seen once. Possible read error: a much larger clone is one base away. The CDR3 region is CASSVDLGVNTWELFF. CDR3 nucleotides: TGTGCCAGCAGCGTAGATCTAGGGGTTAACACCTGGGAGCTGTTTTTT. The gene calls are TRBV9 and TRBJ2-2; D is possibly TRBD1 (5 bases). This CDR3 has 16 residues. Per germline, CDR1 SGDLS and CDR2 YYNGEE.

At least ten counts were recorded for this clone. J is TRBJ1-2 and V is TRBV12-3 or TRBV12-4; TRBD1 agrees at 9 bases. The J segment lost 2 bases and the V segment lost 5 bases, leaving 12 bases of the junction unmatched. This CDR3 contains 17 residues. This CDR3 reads CASSPGFGDRENYGYTF. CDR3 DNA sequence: TGTGCCAGCAGTCCTGGATTTGGGGACAGGGAGAACTATGGCTACACCTTC.

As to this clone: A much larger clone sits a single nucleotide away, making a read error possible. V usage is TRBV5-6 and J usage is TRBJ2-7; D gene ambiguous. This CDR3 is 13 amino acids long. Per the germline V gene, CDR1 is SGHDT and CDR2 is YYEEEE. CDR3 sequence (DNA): TGTGCCAGCAGCTTGGGGCCCTCCTGCGAGCAGTACTTC. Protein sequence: CASSLGPSCEQYF.

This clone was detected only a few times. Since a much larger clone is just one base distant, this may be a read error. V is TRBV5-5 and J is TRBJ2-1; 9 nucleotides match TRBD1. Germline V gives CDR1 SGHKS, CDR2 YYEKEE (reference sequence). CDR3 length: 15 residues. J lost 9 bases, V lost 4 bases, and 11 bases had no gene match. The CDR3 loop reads CASSPRGQGNVEQFF. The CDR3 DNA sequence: TGTGCCAGCAGCCCTCGTGGACAGGGGAACGTTGAGCAGTTCTTC.

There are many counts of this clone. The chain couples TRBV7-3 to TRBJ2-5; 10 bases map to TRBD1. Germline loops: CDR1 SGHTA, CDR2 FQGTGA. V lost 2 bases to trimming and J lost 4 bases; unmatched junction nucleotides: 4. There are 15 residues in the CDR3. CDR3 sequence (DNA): TGTGCCAGCAGCTTACAAGGACAGGGGGGAGAGACCCAGTACTTC. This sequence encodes CASSLQGQGGETQYF.

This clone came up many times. This chain's CDR3 is CASRSKGRGNTIYF. The CDR3 DNA is TGTGCCAGCAGGAGTAAAGGGCGAGGAAACACCATATATTTT. The V and J genes are TRBV2 and TRBJ1-3; D remains ambiguous. This CDR3 spans 14 amino acids. Per germline, CDR1 SNHLY and CDR2 FYNNEI. Trimming cost V 6 bases and J 4 bases, with 13 bases left between them.

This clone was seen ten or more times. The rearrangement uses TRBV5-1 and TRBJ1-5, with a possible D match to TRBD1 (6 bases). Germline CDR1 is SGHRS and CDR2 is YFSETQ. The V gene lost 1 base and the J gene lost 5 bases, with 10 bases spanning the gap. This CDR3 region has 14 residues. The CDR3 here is CASSLLGGDQPQHF. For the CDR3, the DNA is TGCGCCAGCAGCTTGCTAGGGGGGGATCAGCCCCAGCATTTT.

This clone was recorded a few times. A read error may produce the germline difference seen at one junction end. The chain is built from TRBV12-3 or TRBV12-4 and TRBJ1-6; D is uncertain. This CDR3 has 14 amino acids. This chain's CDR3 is CASRTEGYNSHLHF. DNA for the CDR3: TGTGCCAGCAGGACTGAAGGCTATAATTCACACCTCCACTTT.

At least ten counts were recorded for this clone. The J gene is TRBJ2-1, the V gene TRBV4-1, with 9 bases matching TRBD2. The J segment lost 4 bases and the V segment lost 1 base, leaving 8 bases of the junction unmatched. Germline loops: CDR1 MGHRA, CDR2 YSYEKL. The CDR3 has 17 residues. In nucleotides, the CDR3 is TGCGCCAGCAGCCAAGGGATAGCGGGAGCAAGGTACAATGAGCAGTTCTTC. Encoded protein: CASSQGIAGARYNEQFF.

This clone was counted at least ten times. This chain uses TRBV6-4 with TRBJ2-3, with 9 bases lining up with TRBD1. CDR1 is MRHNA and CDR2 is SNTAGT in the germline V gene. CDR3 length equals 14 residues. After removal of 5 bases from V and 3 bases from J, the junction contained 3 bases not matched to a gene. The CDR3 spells CASSRDRATDTQYF. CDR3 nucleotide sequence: TGTGCCAGCAGTAGGGACAGGGCAACAGATACGCAGTATTTT.

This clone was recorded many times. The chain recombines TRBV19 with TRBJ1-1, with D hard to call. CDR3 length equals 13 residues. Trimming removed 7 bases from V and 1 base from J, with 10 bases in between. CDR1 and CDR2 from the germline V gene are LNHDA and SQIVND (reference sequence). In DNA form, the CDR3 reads TGTGCCAGTATCGGGCAGAGGAACACTGAAGCTTTCTTT. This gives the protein CASIGQRNTEAFF.

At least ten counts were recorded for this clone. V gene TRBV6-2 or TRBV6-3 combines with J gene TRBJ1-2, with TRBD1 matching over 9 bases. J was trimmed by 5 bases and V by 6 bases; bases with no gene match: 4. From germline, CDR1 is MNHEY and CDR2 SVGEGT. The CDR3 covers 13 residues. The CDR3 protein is CASSWGQGYGYTF. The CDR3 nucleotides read TGTGCCAGCAGCTGGGGACAGGGATATGGCTACACCTTC.

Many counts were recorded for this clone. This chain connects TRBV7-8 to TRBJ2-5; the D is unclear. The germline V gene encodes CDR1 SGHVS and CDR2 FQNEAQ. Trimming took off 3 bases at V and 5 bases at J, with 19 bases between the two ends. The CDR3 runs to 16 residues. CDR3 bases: TGTGCCAGCAGCTTTAGTGCGACGAACTCTCATGAGACCCAGTACTTC. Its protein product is CASSFSATNSHETQYF. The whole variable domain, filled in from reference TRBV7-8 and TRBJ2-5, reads GAGVSQSPRYKVAKRGQDVALRCDPISGHVSLFWYQQALGQGPEFLTYFQNEAQLDKSGLPSDRFFAERPEGSVSTLKIQRTQQEDSAVYLCASSFSATNSHETQYFGPGTRLLVL.

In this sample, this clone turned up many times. For the CDR3, the DNA is TGTGCCAGCAGGGGGTCCGGGATGTCGTATGGCTACACCTTC. Translation gives CASRGSGMSYGYTF. The chain links TRBV12-3 or TRBV12-4 to TRBJ1-2; D unresolved. There are 14 residues in the CDR3. Trimming stripped 6 bases from V and 5 bases from J, with 16 bases between.

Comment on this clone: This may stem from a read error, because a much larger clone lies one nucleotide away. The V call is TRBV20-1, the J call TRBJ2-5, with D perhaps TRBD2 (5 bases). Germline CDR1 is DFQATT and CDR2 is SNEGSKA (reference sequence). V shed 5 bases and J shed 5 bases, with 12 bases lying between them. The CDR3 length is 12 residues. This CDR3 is CSAGEPMETQYF. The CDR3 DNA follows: TGCAGTGCTGGGGAGCCCATGGAGACCCAGTACTTC.

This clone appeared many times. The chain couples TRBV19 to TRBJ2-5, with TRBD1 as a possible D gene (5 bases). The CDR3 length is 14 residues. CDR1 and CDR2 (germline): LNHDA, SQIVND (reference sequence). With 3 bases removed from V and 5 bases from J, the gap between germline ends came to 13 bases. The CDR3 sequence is CASSIGQGRETQYF. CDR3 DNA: TGTGCCAGTAGTATTGGGCAGGGTCGGGAGACCCAGTACTTC.

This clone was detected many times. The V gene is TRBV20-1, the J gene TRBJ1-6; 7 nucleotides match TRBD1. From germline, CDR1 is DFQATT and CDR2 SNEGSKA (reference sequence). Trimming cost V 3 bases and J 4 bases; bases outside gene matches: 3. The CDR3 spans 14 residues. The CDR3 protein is CSARGGQYNSPLHF. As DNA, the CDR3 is TGCAGTGCTAGGGGGGGACAGTATAATTCACCCCTCCACTTT.

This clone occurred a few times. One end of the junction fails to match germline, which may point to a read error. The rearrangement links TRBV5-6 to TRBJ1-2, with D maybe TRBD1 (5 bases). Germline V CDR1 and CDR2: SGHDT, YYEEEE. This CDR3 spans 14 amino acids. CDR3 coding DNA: TGTGCCAGCAGCTTGGGACAGCCCGCTGCGGAGCGGGCCTTC. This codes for CASSLGQPAAERAF.

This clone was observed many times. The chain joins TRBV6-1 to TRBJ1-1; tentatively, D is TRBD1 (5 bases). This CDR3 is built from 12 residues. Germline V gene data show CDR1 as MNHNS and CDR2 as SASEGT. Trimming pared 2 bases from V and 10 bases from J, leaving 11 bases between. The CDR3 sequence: CASSERVGGAFF. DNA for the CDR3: TGTGCCAGCAGTGAACGGGTGGGGGGAGCTTTCTTT.

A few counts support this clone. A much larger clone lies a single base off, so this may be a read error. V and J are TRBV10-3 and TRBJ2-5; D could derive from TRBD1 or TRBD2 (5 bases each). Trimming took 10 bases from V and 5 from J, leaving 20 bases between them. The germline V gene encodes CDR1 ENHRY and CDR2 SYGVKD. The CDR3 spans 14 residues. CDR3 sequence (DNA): TGTGCCACGTCGACTATCGGGGCCCCCGAGACCCAGTACTTC. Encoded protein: CATSTIGAPETQYF.

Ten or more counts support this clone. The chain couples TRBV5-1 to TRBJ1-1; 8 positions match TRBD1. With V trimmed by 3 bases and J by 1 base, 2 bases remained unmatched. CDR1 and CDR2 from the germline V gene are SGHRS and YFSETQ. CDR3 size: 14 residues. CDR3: CASSYGTGNTEAFF. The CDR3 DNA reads TGCGCCAGCAGCTACGGGACAGGGAACACTGAAGCTTTCTTT.

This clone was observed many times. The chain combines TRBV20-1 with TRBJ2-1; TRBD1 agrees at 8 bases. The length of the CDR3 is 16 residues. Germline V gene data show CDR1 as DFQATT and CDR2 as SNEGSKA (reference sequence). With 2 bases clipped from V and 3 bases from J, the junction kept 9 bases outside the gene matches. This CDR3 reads CSARPIDRGNYNEQFF. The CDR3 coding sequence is TGCAGTGCTAGACCGATTGACAGGGGAAACTACAATGAGCAGTTCTTC.

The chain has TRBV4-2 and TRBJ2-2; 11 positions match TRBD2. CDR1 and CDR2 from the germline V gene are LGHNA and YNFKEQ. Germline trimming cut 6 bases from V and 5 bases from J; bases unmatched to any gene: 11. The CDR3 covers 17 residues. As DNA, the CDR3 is TGTGCCAGCAGTTCCCCCTCACTAGCGGGAGTTACCGGGGAGCTGTTTTTT. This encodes CASSSPSLAGVTGELFF.

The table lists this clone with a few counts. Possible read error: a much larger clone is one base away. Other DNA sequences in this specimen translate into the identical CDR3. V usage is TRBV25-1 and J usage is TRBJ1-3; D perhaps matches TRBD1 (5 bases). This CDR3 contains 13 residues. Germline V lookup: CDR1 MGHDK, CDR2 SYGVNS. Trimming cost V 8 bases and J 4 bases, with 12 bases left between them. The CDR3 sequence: CASGMGGGNTIYF. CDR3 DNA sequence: TGTGCCAGCGGCATGGGGGGAGGAAACACCATATATTTT.

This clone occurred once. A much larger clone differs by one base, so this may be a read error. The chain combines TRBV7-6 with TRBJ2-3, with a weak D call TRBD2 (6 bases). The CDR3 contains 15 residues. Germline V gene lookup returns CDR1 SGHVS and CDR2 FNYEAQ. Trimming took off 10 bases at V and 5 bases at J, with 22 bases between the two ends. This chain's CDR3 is CAISRGTGGIDTQYF. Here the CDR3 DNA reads TGTGCCATCAGTCGGGGAACTGGCGGGATAGATACGCAGTATTTT.

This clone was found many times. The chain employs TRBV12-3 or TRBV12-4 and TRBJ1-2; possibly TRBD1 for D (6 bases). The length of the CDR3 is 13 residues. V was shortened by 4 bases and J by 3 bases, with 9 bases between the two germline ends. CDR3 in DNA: TGTGCCAGCAGTTCTACAGGGTACTATGGCTACACCTTC. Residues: CASSSTGYYGYTF.

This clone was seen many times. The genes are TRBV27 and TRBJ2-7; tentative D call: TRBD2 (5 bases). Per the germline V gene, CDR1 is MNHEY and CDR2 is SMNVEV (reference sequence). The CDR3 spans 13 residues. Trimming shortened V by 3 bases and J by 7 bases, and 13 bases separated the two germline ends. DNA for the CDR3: TGTGCCAGCAGTTTGGTGGCAACGGGGGAGCAGTACTTC. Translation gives CASSLVATGEQYF.

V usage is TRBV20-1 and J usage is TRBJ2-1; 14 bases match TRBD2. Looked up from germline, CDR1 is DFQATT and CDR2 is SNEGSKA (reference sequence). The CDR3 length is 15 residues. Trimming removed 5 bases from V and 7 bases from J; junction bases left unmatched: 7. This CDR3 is CSALRLAGGPNEQFF. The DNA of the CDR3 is TGCAGTGCTTTAAGACTAGCGGGAGGGCCAAATGAGCAGTTCTTC.

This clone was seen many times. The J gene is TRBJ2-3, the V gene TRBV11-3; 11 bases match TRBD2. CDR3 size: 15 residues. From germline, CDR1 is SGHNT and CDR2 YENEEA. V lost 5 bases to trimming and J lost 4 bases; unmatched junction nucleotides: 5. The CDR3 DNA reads TGTGCCAGCAGCCCTAGCGGGGGGACGGCAGATACGCAGTATTTT. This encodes CASSPSGGTADTQYF.

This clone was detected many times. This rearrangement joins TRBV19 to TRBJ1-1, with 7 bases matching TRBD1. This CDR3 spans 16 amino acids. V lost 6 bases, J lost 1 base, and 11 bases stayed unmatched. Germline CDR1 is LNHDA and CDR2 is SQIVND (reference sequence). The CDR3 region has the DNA TGTGCCAGTAGAGGGACAGACACTACCCAGAACACTGAAGCTTTCTTT. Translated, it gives CASRGTDTTQNTEAFF.

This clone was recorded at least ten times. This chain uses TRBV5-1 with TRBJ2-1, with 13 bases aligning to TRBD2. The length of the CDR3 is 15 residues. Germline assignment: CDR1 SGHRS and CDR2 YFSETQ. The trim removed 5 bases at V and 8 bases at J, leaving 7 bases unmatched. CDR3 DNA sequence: TGCGCCAGCAGTCTACTAGCGGGAGGGATCGATGAGCAGTTCTTC. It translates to CASSLLAGGIDEQFF.